What follows is one T cell receptor beta chain and its context. Its antigen is still unknown. The record has no base qualities; no much larger clone is one base away. The data derive from a study of T cell responses to AZD1222 COVID-19 vaccine listed by TCRdb under 2021. About the study as a whole: A total of 233 trial participants underwent TCR sequencing, of whom around 200 received two doses of AZD1222 and about 25 received two doses of the MenACWY control vaccine. Trial participants were enrolled by age into 18-55, 56-69 and 70-plus year subgroups, with roughly 160, 29 and 62 TCR-sequenced participants respectively. Study-wide conclusions, independent of this receptor: After two AZD1222 doses, both the breadth and the depth of spike-specific TCRs were significantly higher than at day 0 and than in MenACWY recipients. Vaccine-associated CD4 TCRs spanned the whole spike protein, with dominant responses in regions 160-218 and 743-854. Conclusions about previously exposed vaccinees are limited because only six or seven AZD1222 recipients were SARS-CoV-2 seropositive at baseline. Nearly half of unique spike-specific TCRs reportedly recognized epitopes outside regions mutated in the B.1.351 and B.1.1.7 variants. The 56-69-year group was small, and its depth increase did not reach significance, likely because of low power. Because no day 14 peak-response samples were available, repertoires were characterized only after the peak T cell response. Participants were mostly white British and included more females than males, and it was suggested by the authors that clonal diversity may have been underestimated.

The CDR3 regions of human TCRbeta chains were subjected to immunosequencing. In the authors' own workflow: TCRs in the repertoires were matched against a reference library of SARS-CoV-2-specific TCRs that had been generated with the MIRA antigen-specificity platform. Breadth was defined as the fraction of unique TCRs that were SARS-CoV-2-associated. Depth was defined as the fraction of total T cells that were SARS-CoV-2-associated. Using the MIRA data, every spike-specific TCR was mapped to the spike region that the TCR reacted to and assigned to either a CD4 or a CD8 class. Log10-transformed breadth and depth values were compared by one-way ANOVA with Sidak's multiple comparisons tests. TCRdb stores this immuneACCESS table with in-frame sequences only. Part of the clones is absent; in the studies checked, under half of the shortfall reflects unresolved V genes, and no reason is known for the rest. D and trimming were read from the DNA, whereas the V and J calls and clone size are those reported in that table. The sample table holds 77,000 or so clones, of which around nine tenths were seen once. The top ten hold about 17% of the sample.

The germline V gene encodes CDR1 SGHKS and CDR2 YYEKEE (reference sequence). V and J are trimmed by 2 bases and 3 bases, and the gene matches miss 7 bases of the junction. The CDR3, from cysteine to phenylalanine, totals 17 residues. Of the read, only the CDR3 DNA is kept; its 51 bases are in frame from base 1. According to the study, the label for this sample's time point signals: about 28 days (+/-7) after the second vaccine dose. AZD1222 recipients given second doses at about 4 weeks or at about 12 weeks were pooled, since spike-specific TCR depth and breadth were not found to differ between the two schedules. Samples from vaccinated people were obtained from the UK trials COV001 and COV002, which included a single-blind randomized controlled phase 2/3 trial of AZD1222 (ChAdOx1 nCoV-19) in healthy adults. Trial participant PBMC samples were collected at day 0 and day 28 after the second dose for TCRbeta chain sequencing.

The sequencing here drew on peripheral blood, taken 28 days after the second AZD1222 dose. Recombination connected TRBV5-5 to TRBJ1-5; 11 junctional bases match TRBD1. This receptor was identified in an adult who received the AZD1222 COVID-19 vaccine. CDR3 region: CASSLRPGQGDNQPQHF. Here is the DNA: TGTGCCAGCAGCTTACGCCCGGGACAGGGGGACAATCAGCCCCAGCATTTT.